A selection of T cell receptor beta chains follows, all from one sample in a study of blood T cell repertoires in COVID-19. Assay used: immunoSEQ multiplex PCR; TCRdb lists only in-frame clones, some missing. The sample shows under 200,000 clones, about 86% of them seen only once. Sequencing used peripheral blood. These receptors all stem from a man aged 50 to 60 with active or convalescent COVID-19. Each CDR3 is given with its conserved first and last residue. The D gene is left open where the match is weak. Clone size is stated in some rows and not others, as once, few, many or a class when expanded.

CDR3 protein: CSGNSGGPNEQFF
CDR3 DNA: TGCAGCGGTAATAGCGGGGGCCCCAATGAGCAGTTCTTC
J gene: TRBJ2-1
clone size: .
CDR3 length: 13
D gene: TRBD2
V gene: TRBV29-1

CDR3 protein: CASGSPIPGQGNNEQFF
CDR3 DNA: TGTGCCAGCGGCTCACCCATTCCGGGACAGGGGAACAATGAGCAGTTCTTC
J gene: TRBJ2-1
clone size: .
CDR3 length: 17
D gene: TRBD1
V gene: TRBV7-2

CDR3 protein: CASSLRGVGTDTQYF
CDR3 DNA: TGTGCCAGCAGCTTAAGGGGCGTAGGGACAGATACGCAGTATTTT
J gene: TRBJ2-3
clone size: .
CDR3 length: 15
D gene: .
V gene: TRBV7-3

CDR3 protein: CASSQDYEWQGAGYTF
CDR3 DNA: TGTGCCAGCAGCCAAGATTATGAGTGGCAGGGGGCAGGCTACACCTTC
J gene: TRBJ1-2
clone size: .
CDR3 length: 16
D gene: TRBD1
V gene: TRBV4-2

CDR3 protein: CASSTTSGGANEQFF
CDR3 DNA: TGTGCCAGCAGCACGACTAGCGGGGGGGCGAATGAGCAGTTCTTC
J gene: TRBJ2-1
clone size: .
CDR3 length: 15
D gene: TRBD2
V gene: TRBV7-3

CDR3 protein: CSVLRRNTEAFF
CDR3 DNA: TGCAGCGTCCTCAGGCGGAACACTGAAGCTTTCTTT
J gene: TRBJ1-1
clone size: .
CDR3 length: 12
D gene: .
V gene: TRBV29-1

CDR3 protein: CASSLGVPGTEAFF
CDR3 DNA: TGTGCCAGCAGCTTAGGAGTACCCGGCACTGAAGCTTTCTTT
J gene: TRBJ1-1
clone size: .
CDR3 length: 14
D gene: .
V gene: TRBV7-2

CDR3 protein: CASSFAEGSNQPQHF
CDR3 DNA: TGTGCCAGCAGTTTTGCGGAGGGGAGCAATCAGCCCCAGCATTTT
J gene: TRBJ1-5
clone size: .
CDR3 length: 15
D gene: .
V gene: TRBV27

CDR3 protein: CASSSTNFYNEQFF
CDR3 DNA: TGTGCCAGCAGCTCGACAAACTTCTACAATGAGCAGTTCTTC
J gene: TRBJ2-1
clone size: .
CDR3 length: 14
D gene: .
V gene: TRBV7-6

CDR3 protein: CASSQNPGLAGEETQYF
CDR3 DNA: TGTGCCAGCAGCCAGAATCCGGGACTAGCGGGGGAAGAGACCCAGTACTTC
J gene: TRBJ2-5
clone size: .
CDR3 length: 17
D gene: TRBD2
V gene: TRBV4-2

CDR3 protein: CASSQDTGLSGTQYF
CDR3 DNA: TGCGCCAGCAGCCAAGATACGGGTTTAAGTGGGACCCAGTACTTC
J gene: TRBJ2-5
clone size: .
CDR3 length: 15
D gene: .
V gene: TRBV4-3

CDR3 protein: CASSFSREETQYF
CDR3 DNA: TGCGCCAGCAGCTTTTCGAGAGAAGAGACCCAGTACTTC
J gene: TRBJ2-5
clone size: .
CDR3 length: 13
D gene: .
V gene: TRBV5-1

CDR3 protein: CASRPGTSSYNEQFF
CDR3 DNA: TGTGCCAGCAGACCCGGGACTAGCTCCTACAATGAGCAGTTCTTC
J gene: TRBJ2-1
clone size: .
CDR3 length: 15
D gene: TRBD2
V gene: TRBV13

CDR3 protein: CASSEVFWGGVQPQHF
CDR3 DNA: TGTGCCAGCAGTGAAGTTTTTTGGGGAGGGGTTCAGCCCCAGCATTTT
J gene: TRBJ1-5
clone size: .
CDR3 length: 16
D gene: .
V gene: TRBV2

CDR3 protein: CASSIFGHSSGANVLTF
CDR3 DNA: TGTGCCAGTAGTATATTCGGACACAGCTCTGGGGCCAACGTCCTGACTTTC
J gene: TRBJ2-6
clone size: many
CDR3 length: 17
D gene: .
V gene: TRBV19

CDR3 protein: CSVRLAGEGEQYF
CDR3 DNA: TGCAGCGTTCGACTAGCGGGAGAAGGCGAGCAGTACTTC
J gene: TRBJ2-7
clone size: .
CDR3 length: 13
D gene: TRBD2
V gene: TRBV29-1

CDR3 protein: CASTLHVDRDYTEAFF
CDR3 DNA: TGTGCCAGCACCCTTCACGTGGACAGGGATTACACTGAAGCTTTCTTT
J gene: TRBJ1-1
clone size: .
CDR3 length: 16
D gene: TRBD1
V gene: TRBV7-3

CDR3 protein: CASSPDRTFTGELFF
CDR3 DNA: TGTGCCAGCTCACCGGACAGGACCTTCACCGGGGAGCTGTTTTTT
J gene: TRBJ2-2
clone size: .
CDR3 length: 15
D gene: TRBD1
V gene: TRBV18

CDR3 protein: CASRFLELSHEQYF
CDR3 DNA: TGTGCCAGCCGTTTTTTGGAGCTTTCCCACGAGCAGTACTTC
J gene: TRBJ2-7
clone size: .
CDR3 length: 14
D gene: .
V gene: TRBV7-9

CDR3 protein: CASSLDRRRNSPLHF
CDR3 DNA: TGTGCCAGCAGCTTAGACAGGCGACGAAATTCACCCCTCCACTTT
J gene: TRBJ1-6
clone size: .
CDR3 length: 15
D gene: .
V gene: TRBV7-9

CDR3 protein: CASSASTGFREKLFF
CDR3 DNA: TGTGCCAGCAGCGCTAGCACGGGTTTTCGAGAAAAACTGTTTTTT
J gene: TRBJ1-4
clone size: .
CDR3 length: 15
D gene: .
V gene: TRBV7-9

CDR3 protein: CASSFSERGYTF
CDR3 DNA: TGTGCCAGCAGTTTCTCCGAGAGGGGCTACACCTTC
J gene: TRBJ1-2
clone size: .
CDR3 length: 12
D gene: .
V gene: TRBV12-3/TRBV12-4

CDR3 protein: CASSEAGTSQETQYF
CDR3 DNA: TGTGCCAGCAGCGAAGCCGGGACATCACAAGAGACCCAGTACTTC
J gene: TRBJ2-5
clone size: few
CDR3 length: 15
D gene: .
V gene: TRBV7-6

CDR3 protein: CASSRDRNTGELFF
CDR3 DNA: TGTGCCAGCAGCCGGGACAGGAACACCGGGGAGCTGTTTTTT
J gene: TRBJ2-2
clone size: .
CDR3 length: 14
D gene: TRBD1
V gene: TRBV6-5

CDR3 protein: CASSYSILAGDGFNEQFF
CDR3 DNA: TGTGCCAGCAGTTACTCGATACTAGCGGGAGACGGCTTCAATGAGCAGTTCTTC
J gene: TRBJ2-1
clone size: .
CDR3 length: 18
D gene: TRBD2
V gene: TRBV6-2/TRBV6-3

CDR3 protein: CASSKTGSGNTIYF
CDR3 DNA: TGTGCCAGCAGCAAGACAGGGTCTGGAAACACCATATATTTT
J gene: TRBJ1-3
clone size: .
CDR3 length: 14
D gene: TRBD1
V gene: TRBV28

CDR3 protein: CASSAGTRYTGELFF
CDR3 DNA: TGCGCCAGCAGCGCCGGGACTAGATACACCGGGGAGCTGTTTTTT
J gene: TRBJ2-2
clone size: .
CDR3 length: 15
D gene: TRBD2
V gene: TRBV5-1

CDR3 protein: CASSRGAGFTGELFF
CDR3 DNA: TGTGCCAGCTCACGAGGCGCAGGGTTCACCGGGGAGCTGTTTTTT
J gene: TRBJ2-2
clone size: once
CDR3 length: 15
D gene: .
V gene: TRBV18

CDR3 protein: CASSVTGGTETQYF
CDR3 DNA: TGTGCCAGCAGTGTGACAGGGGGCACGGAGACCCAGTACTTC
J gene: TRBJ2-5
clone size: .
CDR3 length: 14
D gene: TRBD1
V gene: TRBV28

CDR3 protein: CASSLGTSGGYEQYF
CDR3 DNA: TGTGCCAGCAGCTTGGGGACTAGCGGGGGGTACGAGCAGTACTTC
J gene: TRBJ2-7
clone size: many
CDR3 length: 15
D gene: TRBD2
V gene: TRBV7-8

CDR3 protein: CASHPTGSGGANVLTF
CDR3 DNA: TGCGCCAGCCATCCTACAGGGTCGGGTGGGGCCAACGTCCTGACTTTC
J gene: TRBJ2-6
clone size: .
CDR3 length: 16
D gene: .
V gene: TRBV5-1

CDR3 protein: CASSPGTSGYFSYNEQFF
CDR3 DNA: TGTGCCAGCAGTCCCGGGACTAGCGGGTATTTTTCCTACAATGAGCAGTTCTTC
J gene: TRBJ2-1
clone size: once
CDR3 length: 18
D gene: TRBD2
V gene: TRBV28

CDR3 protein: CASSSERGGRTQYF
CDR3 DNA: TGTGCCAGCAGCTCGGAGCGGGGCGGACGGACGCAGTATTTT
J gene: TRBJ2-3
clone size: .
CDR3 length: 14
D gene: TRBD2
V gene: TRBV6-4

CDR3 protein: CASTQGLANYGYTF
CDR3 DNA: TGTGCCAGTACCCAGGGTTTAGCTAACTATGGCTACACCTTC
J gene: TRBJ1-2
clone size: .
CDR3 length: 14
D gene: .
V gene: TRBV19

CDR3 protein: CATSEPGTSPSAYNEQFF
CDR3 DNA: TGTGCCACCAGTGAACCGGGGACTAGCCCCTCGGCCTACAATGAGCAGTTCTTC
J gene: TRBJ2-1
clone size: .
CDR3 length: 18
D gene: TRBD2
V gene: TRBV24-1

CDR3 protein: CASSQRRGYGYTF
CDR3 DNA: TGCGCCAGCAGCCAAAGAAGGGGCTATGGCTACACCTTC
J gene: TRBJ1-2
clone size: .
CDR3 length: 13
D gene: .
V gene: TRBV4-3

CDR3 protein: CASSLGMNRDRGSYNSPLHF
CDR3 DNA: TGTGCCAGCAGCCTGGGGATGAACCGGGACAGGGGGTCCTATAATTCACCCCTCCACTTT
J gene: TRBJ1-6
clone size: .
CDR3 length: 20
D gene: TRBD1
V gene: TRBV5-8

CDR3 protein: CASSIRGTEAFF
CDR3 DNA: TGTGCCAGTAGTATTAGAGGAACTGAAGCTTTCTTT
J gene: TRBJ1-1
clone size: .
CDR3 length: 12
D gene: .
V gene: TRBV19

CDR3 protein: CASSLSTTGGYTF
CDR3 DNA: TGTGCCAGCAGCTTAAGCACCACAGGGGGCTACACCTTC
J gene: TRBJ1-2
clone size: .
CDR3 length: 13
D gene: .
V gene: TRBV11-2

CDR3 protein: CAIRERGINEQFF
CDR3 DNA: TGTGCCATCAGGGAGCGGGGGATCAATGAGCAGTTCTTC
J gene: TRBJ2-1
clone size: few
CDR3 length: 13
D gene: TRBD2
V gene: TRBV10-3